The rows below give T cell receptor beta chains drawn from one sample of a study of T cell repertoires in cytomegalovirus infection. TCRdb re-derived calls from the reads in MiXCR, one entry per CDR3 protein. The data contain fewer than 550,000 distinct CDR3 sequences, roughly 10% of them singletons. The material sequenced was PBMCs. The receptors come from a human donor in good health (CMV status not recorded). Some clones in this sample may be carry-over from other donors' samples. Each CDR3 is given with its conserved first and last residue. Clone size, where shown, is once, few, many, or a class for clones that have expanded.

V	J	length	size	CDR3
TRBV7-8	TRBJ2-1	15	many	CASSLRDSFYNEQFF
TRBV11-2	TRBJ2-7	16	many	CASSSLSRDYAYEQYF
TRBV5-1	TRBJ2-1	17	many	CASSLTGTGGSKDEQFF
TRBV7-9	TRBJ2-1	13	NA	CASSLFPEDEQFF
TRBV7-9	TRBJ1-5	20	many	CASSLDSPALGPYSNQPQHF
TRBV19	TRBJ2-6	15	NA	CASSNSVPGANVLTF
TRBV9	TRBJ1-6	15	NA	CASSVEGVYNSPLHF
TRBV3-1	TRBJ2-5	19	NA	CASSQPDSGRGILQETQYF
TRBV7-2	TRBJ1-4	14	NA	CGSSLVSVNEKLFF
TRBV7-3	TRBJ2-2	17	medium-sized	CASSSGLAGVGTGELFF
TRBV30	TRBJ2-7	13	many	CAWERGNGDEQYF
TRBV6-1	TRBJ1-1	13	NA	CASRGDPNTEAFF
TRBV7-9	TRBJ2-1	15	NA	CASSARGSSYNEQFF
TRBV20-1	TRBJ2-1	11	NA	CSARTPNEQFF
TRBV3-1	TRBJ2-5	13	NA	CASSPSGVGTQYF
TRBV6-1	TRBJ2-3	16	many	CASTSVRAPQGDTQYF
TRBV30	TRBJ2-7	13	many	CAWDRLSSYEQYF
TRBV19	TRBJ1-5	15	many	CASSIGTGANQPQHF
TRBV20-1	TRBJ2-1	13	many	CSATGLAEGEQFF
TRBV20-1	TRBJ2-2	15	few	CSARLAGGLTGELFF
TRBV5-5	TRBJ2-7	16	many	CASSLIKGLNNHEQYF
TRBV7-9	TRBJ1-5	13	many	CASSLGRGEPQHF
TRBV5-1	TRBJ2-6	16	NA	CASSSGQNSGANVLTF
TRBV19	TRBJ2-2	17	few	CASSIVGRPERGGELFF
TRBV2	TRBJ2-3	14	many	CATLAGASTDTQYF
TRBV14	TRBJ2-7	14	many	CASSPSTHSYEQYF
TRBV29-1	TRBJ1-1	13	NA	CSVEGQPNTEAFF
TRBV5-1	TRBJ1-6	15	NA	CASSLKETVVSPLHF
TRBV7-3	TRBJ2-3	18	few	CASSCLRDGKVRTDTQYF
TRBV7-8	TRBJ2-7	12	many	CASSLISNEQYF
TRBV20-1	TRBJ2-1	11	many	CSAAPGNEQFF
TRBV20-1	TRBJ2-5	15	NA	CSARDLAGAQETQYF
TRBV7-6	TRBJ2-7	14	many	CASSLVGLSHEQYF
TRBV12-5	TRBJ2-3	18	NA	CASGSPRQTTSSTDTQYF
TRBV20-1	TRBJ1-4	13	NA	CSAGDRGNEKLFF
TRBV29-1	TRBJ2-3	14	NA	CGALGTVATDTQYF
TRBV2	TRBJ1-6	17	few	CASSEANPTGLGSPLHF
TRBV6-2/TRBV6-3	TRBJ2-5	13	many	CASRGLARETQYF
TRBV11-2	TRBJ1-1	16	NA	CASSLGGARFSTEAFF
TRBV29-1	TRBJ2-5	12	NA	CSGGQGRETQYF
TRBV7-4	TRBJ2-5	18	NA	CASSLVALGGELQETQYF
TRBV7-9	TRBJ1-5	13	many	CASSIGGAQPQHF
TRBV7-3	TRBJ2-3	16	many	CASSLRSSLGTDTQYF
TRBV12-3/TRBV12-4	TRBJ2-7	15	many	CASSLDGTVASEQYF
TRBV29-1	TRBJ2-5	14	few	CSVEPQGKQETQYF
TRBV12-3/TRBV12-4	TRBJ1-6	15	many	CASSLDRYKNSPLHF
TRBV4-1	TRBJ1-5	15	many	CASSQDISSNQPQHF
TRBV30	TRBJ1-1	13	few	CAWKPTVFTEAFF
TRBV2	TRBJ1-5	14	NA	CASSPVVPNQPQHF
TRBV15	TRBJ1-1	16	NA	CATSRLSTGTNTEAFF
TRBV27	TRBJ2-7	16	few	CASSTSLTGGPLGQYF
TRBV28	TRBJ2-1	13	many	CASKLAEYNEQFF
TRBV28	TRBJ1-1	15	many	CASSLWGARNTEAFF
TRBV7-2	TRBJ1-3	17	many	CASSATGGVNSGNTIYF